This paragraph reports one TCR beta chain. What it binds is unknown. The sample belongs to a study of T cell responses to AZD1222 COVID-19 vaccine. Overall study results and limits: Spike was spanned by vaccine-associated CD4 TCRs, with dominance at 160-218 and 743-854. Reportedly, close to half of spike-specific TCRs are directed against unmutated variant regions.

Sequencing was performed with immunoSEQ multiplex PCR; in TCRdb, only in-frame clones are kept and a portion is missing. This table holds under 150,000 clones, roughly 92% found once. The TCR comes from an adult in good health. The material was peripheral blood, obtained on day 0 of AZD1222 vaccination.

The CDR3: CASSLLTSGGPGNEQFF. As DNA, the CDR3 is TGTGCCAGCTCACTTTTGACTAGCGGGGGGCCGGGCAATGAGCAGTTCTTC. The chain recombines TRBV18 with TRBJ2-1; 13 nucleotides align to TRBD2. Germline CDR1 and CDR2: KGHSH and LQKENI. Trimming took 4 bases from V and 6 from J; bases not matched to a gene: 9. The length of the CDR3 is 17 residues.